This is a list of T cell receptor beta chains from one sample in a study of cytomegalovirus exposure and HLA in healthy donors. Here immunoSEQ multiplex PCR was the method, and the copy in TCRdb shows in-frame clones only, minus some. The sample gives 100,000 to 120,000 clones, about four fifths of which show up once; 1% to 1.5% is in the top ten. Sequencing input: PBMCs. The origin of the receptors is a man aged 40-55 years in good health and CMV-seronegative. Both conserved end residues are part of each CDR3. The D gene is left open where the match is weak. The size field is filled for only some rows; it gives once, few, many or a size class.

clone_size: -
j_call: TRBJ1-2
d_call: -
v_call: TRBV19
cdr3_nt: TGTGCCACCACGGACAGAACTAACTATGGCTACACCTTC
cdr3_aa: CATTDRTNYGYTF

clone_size: -
j_call: TRBJ2-7
d_call: -
v_call: TRBV18
cdr3_nt: TGTGCCAGCTCACCAGTATCAGGGTTACCCTACGAGCAGTACTTC
cdr3_aa: CASSPVSGLPYEQYF

clone_size: -
j_call: TRBJ1-1
d_call: -
v_call: TRBV4-1
cdr3_nt: TGCGCCAGCAGCCAACCGCCGGGGAACACTGAAGCTTTCTTT
cdr3_aa: CASSQPPGNTEAFF

clone_size: -
j_call: TRBJ2-5
d_call: -
v_call: TRBV6-6
cdr3_nt: TGTGCCAGCAGTCGACAGCTCCAAGAGACCCAGTACTTC
cdr3_aa: CASSRQLQETQYF

clone_size: -
j_call: TRBJ2-1
d_call: -
v_call: TRBV27
cdr3_nt: TGTGCCAGCAGTGCGTATGGGGGGGCTGTTGAAAATGAGCAGTTCTTC
cdr3_aa: CASSAYGGAVENEQFF

clone_size: -
j_call: TRBJ2-1
d_call: TRBD2
v_call: TRBV7-9
cdr3_nt: TGTGCCAGCAGCTTCCCCGACCGGGGTAGCGGGACTCGTGAGCAGTTCTTC
cdr3_aa: CASSFPDRGSGTREQFF

clone_size: few
j_call: TRBJ2-7
d_call: -
v_call: TRBV14
cdr3_nt: TGTGCCAGCAGCCAAGGGGACAACCTATACGGTTACGAGCAGTACTTC
cdr3_aa: CASSQGDNLYGYEQYF

clone_size: -
j_call: TRBJ1-5
d_call: -
v_call: TRBV28
cdr3_nt: TGTGCCAGCAGTACTTACGGGGATGTGGGCAATCAGCCCCAGCATTTT
cdr3_aa: CASSTYGDVGNQPQHF

clone_size: -
j_call: TRBJ2-1
d_call: TRBD2
v_call: TRBV13
cdr3_nt: TGTGCCAGCAGCTTAGGGACTAGCGGGAGGGGGAGCTCCTACAATGAGCAGTTCTTC
cdr3_aa: CASSLGTSGRGSSYNEQFF

clone_size: -
j_call: TRBJ1-2
d_call: -
v_call: TRBV4-3
cdr3_nt: TGCGCCAGCAGCCAAGGCGAGGGTGCCAACGGCTACACCTTC
cdr3_aa: CASSQGEGANGYTF

clone_size: few
j_call: TRBJ1-4
d_call: -
v_call: TRBV28
cdr3_nt: TGTGCCAGCAACCTGAGGGGGACGGGTAATGAAAAACTGTTTTTT
cdr3_aa: CASNLRGTGNEKLFF